This T cell receptor beta chain was identified in a study of blood T cell repertoires in COVID-19. About the research overall: COVID-19 samples, acute and convalescent, were from the United States, Italy and Spain. T cells, B-cell-depleted T cells, or PBMCs supplied cDNA or gDNA.

In its sample, this clone was seen a few times. The V end lost 2 bases, the J end lost 0 bases, and 11 bases lay between the germline ends. This CDR3 region has 15 residues. Germline values: CDR1 SGHDN, CDR2 FVKESK. Original analysis: Quantification of nucleated cells was approximated via reference gene primer amplification. Produced via immunoSEQ multiplex PCR; TCRdb's table is partial and in-frame only. That table furnishes V, J and clone size, whereas the DNA furnished D and trimming. The sample holds over 150,000 clones, 76% seen once. The chain uses TRBV14 and TRBJ2-7, with D perhaps matching TRBD2 (5 bases). The receptor was isolated from a woman of 80 years or more with acute or convalescent COVID-19. The sequenced sample consisted of peripheral blood. CDR3 coding DNA: TGTGCCAGCAGCCAAATCGGGGTGAGCTCCTACGAGCAGTACTTC. Its translation: CASSQIGVSSYEQYF.